This T cell receptor (beta chain) was retrieved from a study of blood T cell repertoires in COVID-19. Study context: Specimens from acute and convalescent COVID-19 originated in the United States, Italy and Spain. The analysed material was cDNA or gDNA that came from T cells, B-cell-depleted T cells, or PBMCs.

Germline lookup yields CDR1 SGHTA and CDR2 FQGNSA. V lost 1 base to trimming and J lost 2 bases, with 11 bases between them. CDR3 length equals 15 residues. Original methodology: Amplified reference gene primers provided the basis for estimating nucleated cell counts. Produced via immunoSEQ multiplex PCR; TCRdb's table is partial and in-frame only. V and J calls and clone size are given by that table; D and trimming were obtained from the DNA. The top ten clones hold around 1.6% of a sample with about 200,000 clones, more than 70% of them seen once. The chain uses TRBV7-2 and TRBJ1-2; D gene uncertain. The TCR was taken from a man aged 18 to 29 with active or convalescent COVID-19. The sequencing input was peripheral blood. DNA for the CDR3: TGTGCCAGCAGCTTAGGCAGACTGAACAACTATGGCTACACCTTC. Protein: CASSLGRLNNYGYTF. Full variable domain (rest looked up from reference TRBV7-2 and TRBJ1-2): GAGVSQSPSNKVTEKGKDVELRCDPISGHTALYWYRQSLGQGLEFLIYFQGNSAPDKSGLPSDRFSAERTGGSVSTLTIQRTQQEDSAVYLCASSLGRLNNYGYTFGSGTRLTVV.